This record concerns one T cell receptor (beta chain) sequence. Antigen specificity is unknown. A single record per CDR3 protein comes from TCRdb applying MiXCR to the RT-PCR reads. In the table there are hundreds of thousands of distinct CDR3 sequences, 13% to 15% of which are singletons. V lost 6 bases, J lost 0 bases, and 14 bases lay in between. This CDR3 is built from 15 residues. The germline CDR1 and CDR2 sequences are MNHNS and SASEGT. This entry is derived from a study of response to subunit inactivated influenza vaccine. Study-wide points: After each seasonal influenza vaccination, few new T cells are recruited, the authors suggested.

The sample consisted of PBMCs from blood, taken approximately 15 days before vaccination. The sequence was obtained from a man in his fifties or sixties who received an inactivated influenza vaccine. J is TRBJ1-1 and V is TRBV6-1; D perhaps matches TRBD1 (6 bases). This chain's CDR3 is CASSQVTGLNTEAFF. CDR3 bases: TGTGCCAGCAGCCAAGTGACAGGCCTGAACACTGAAGCTTTCTTT.